Each of the 20 T cell receptor beta chains below was sequenced from the same sample in a study of blood T cell repertoires in COVID-19. Libraries were prepared by immunoSEQ multiplex PCR; TCRdb keeps only in-frame clonotypes and omits some of them. The table records about 130,000 clones, 84% of them present only once. Sequenced material: peripheral blood. The receptors shown here come from a human donor in a cohort sampled during active COVID-19.

The chain links TRBV3-1 (or the pseudogene TRBV3-2) to TRBJ1-2; maybe TRBD1 (5 bases). The CDR3 contains 14 residues. The V gene's germline CDR1 is LGHDT and CDR2 YNNKEL (reference sequence). V lost 6 bases, J lost 4 bases, and 15 bases lay in between. The CDR3 nucleotides are TGTGCCAGCAGTCCCGGGACTGGGCCCTATGGCTACACCTTC. Its translation: CASSPGTGPYGYTF.

The chain links TRBV11-2 to TRBJ2-1, with D perhaps TRBD2 (5 bases). This CDR3 region has 11 residues. Trimming took 5 bases from V and 8 from J, leaving 7 bases between them. CDR1 is SGHAT and CDR2 is FQNNGV in the germline V gene. The CDR3 here is CASSIGDEQFF. DNA of the CDR3: TGTGCCAGCAGCATCGGGGATGAGCAGTTCTTC.

The rearrangement uses TRBV4-3 and TRBJ2-7; 8 bases fit TRBD1. The germline CDR1 and CDR2 sequences are LGHNA and YSLEER. The J segment lost 3 bases and the V segment lost 0 bases, leaving 4 bases of the junction unmatched. CDR3 length: 15 residues. The CDR3 protein is CASSQDRGQGYEQYF. CDR3 DNA: TGCGCCAGCAGCCAAGATCGCGGACAGGGCTACGAGCAGTACTTC.

The V gene is TRBV7-8, the J gene TRBJ2-1, with D possibly TRBD2 on 5 matching bases. Germline-derived CDR1 and CDR2 are SGHVS and FQNEAQ. This CDR3 has 15 amino acids. V was cut by 0 bases and J by 2 bases, with 8 bases left in between. The CDR3 is CASSLARGPYNEQFF. In nucleotides, the CDR3 is TGTGCCAGCAGCTTAGCGCGCGGGCCCTACAATGAGCAGTTCTTC.

This chain uses TRBV9 with TRBJ1-1, with D perhaps TRBD1 (5 bases). The CDR3 has 13 amino acids. Germline lookup yields CDR1 SGDLS and CDR2 YYNGEE. The V end lost 3 bases, the J end lost 8 bases, and 14 bases lay between the germline ends. CDR3 protein: CASSALSRGEAFF. The CDR3 DNA reads as TGTGCCAGCAGCGCCCTTAGTCGGGGGGAAGCTTTCTTT.

This clone was observed once. V is TRBV3-1 (or the pseudogene TRBV3-2) and J is TRBJ2-2, with D tentatively TRBD2 (5 bases). Germline CDR1 and CDR2: LGHDT and YNNKEL (reference sequence). V shed 3 bases and J shed 4 bases, with 9 bases lying between them. The CDR3 is 14 residues long. The CDR3 is CASSHGGSTGELFF. For the CDR3, the DNA is TGTGCCAGCAGCCACGGAGGTAGCACCGGGGAGCTGTTTTTT.

The chain recombines TRBV12-3 or TRBV12-4 with TRBJ1-5; D is perhaps TRBD1 (5 bases). The CDR3 sequence is 13 residues long. V shed 5 bases and J shed 3 bases, with 8 bases lying between them. The CDR3 is CASSTGNNQPQHF. For the CDR3, the DNA is TGTGCCAGCAGTACAGGAAACAATCAGCCCCAGCATTTT.

J is TRBJ1-5 and V is TRBV5-1, with D hard to call. CDR1 and CDR2 (germline): SGHRS, YFSETQ. The V end lost 2 bases, the J end lost 2 bases, and 11 bases lay between the germline ends. This CDR3 spans 15 amino acids. The CDR3 coding sequence is TGCGCCAGCAGCTTATCCGGGGTTGGCAATCAGCCCCAGCATTTT. Protein: CASSLSGVGNQPQHF.

The chain links TRBV7-9 to TRBJ1-1; D is ambiguous. The length of the CDR3 is 14 residues. Trimming took off 5 bases at V and 0 bases at J, with 10 bases between the two ends. Germline values: CDR1 SEHNR, CDR2 FQNEAQ (reference sequence). CDR3 DNA sequence: TGTGCCAGCAGCGGCAGGTCTATGAACACTGAAGCTTTCTTT. Translating gives CASSGRSMNTEAFF.

The chain couples TRBV6-6 to TRBJ2-1, with 8 bases aligning to TRBD2. Germline V gives CDR1 MNHNY, CDR2 SVGAGI (reference sequence). The J segment lost 8 bases and the V segment lost 6 bases, leaving 6 bases of the junction unmatched. The CDR3 consists of 13 residues. The CDR3 region is CASSGTSIDEQFF. The CDR3 DNA sequence: TGTGCCAGCAGCGGGACTAGTATCGATGAGCAGTTCTTC.

The chain uses TRBV11-1 and TRBJ1-1; D unclear. Trimming took off 5 bases at V and 5 bases at J, with 12 bases between the two ends. Germline assignment: CDR1 SGHAT and CDR2 FQDESV (reference sequence). The CDR3 is 13 amino acids. The CDR3 bases are TGTGCCAGCAGCCATCCGGGTGAGACTGAAGCTTTCTTT. Translated: CASSHPGETEAFF.

The chain couples TRBV30 to TRBJ2-5; TRBD1 might be the D (6 bases). Germline assignment: CDR1 GTSNPN and CDR2 SVGIG (reference sequence). V lost 5 bases, J lost 1 base, and 11 bases lay in between. This CDR3 spans 13 amino acids. CDR3 DNA sequence: TGTGCCTGGGACCGGACAGTCCAAGAGACCCAGTACTTC. Its protein is CAWDRTVQETQYF.

The gene calls are TRBV2 and TRBJ2-7; D gene unclear. CDR3 length: 12 residues. V shed 3 bases and J shed 3 bases, with 6 bases lying between them. Germline CDR1 and CDR2: SNHLY and FYNNEI. CDR3 in DNA: TGTGCCAGCAGTGAGTACAACTACGAGCAGTACGTC. It specifies CASSEYNYEQYV.

The chain joins TRBV5-1 to TRBJ1-2, with 9 bases matching TRBD1. V trimming: 4 bases; J trimming: 3 bases; junction bases outside the gene matches: 4. The CDR3 sequence is 14 residues long. From germline, CDR1 is SGHRS and CDR2 YFSETQ. The CDR3 DNA reads TGCGCCAGCAGCGGCCGGGACAGGGACTATGGCTACACCTTC. Encoded protein: CASSGRDRDYGYTF.

Only one count was recorded for this clone. This sequence joins TRBV5-1 and TRBJ2-3; D may be TRBD1 (5 bases). CDR1 and CDR2 (germline): SGHRS, YFSETQ. The ends were cut back, 2 bases at V and 5 bases at J, with 12 bases in the middle. The CDR3 is made up of 14 amino acids. CDR3 loop: CASSFSDSQDTQYF. DNA for the CDR3: TGCGCCAGCAGCTTTAGTGACAGTCAAGATACGCAGTATTTT.

This chain connects TRBV15 to TRBJ1-1, with D possibly TRBD1 on 5 matching bases. V was clipped by 6 bases and J by 1 base, with 9 bases between them. From germline, CDR1 is LNHNV and CDR2 YYDKDF (reference sequence). The CDR3 is made up of 13 amino acids. The CDR3 region has the DNA TGTGCCACCAGGGCAGGGCGGAACACTGAAGCTTTCTTT. Translating it yields CATRAGRNTEAFF.

The J gene is TRBJ1-2, the V gene TRBV12-3 or TRBV12-4; the D is unclear. The CDR3 length is 12 residues. Trimming left V 2 bases short and J 7 bases short, with 8 bases between. CDR3 nucleotide sequence: TGTGCCAGCAGTTTACAGTTAGCTGGCTACACCTTC. Translating it yields CASSLQLAGYTF.

This clone was seen more than once but under ten times. V is TRBV7-9 and J is TRBJ2-5; TRBD1 matches 9 bases. This CDR3 contains 15 residues. Per the germline V gene, CDR1 is SEHNR and CDR2 is FQNEAQ (reference sequence). The trim removed 5 bases at V and 4 bases at J, leaving 8 bases unmatched. The CDR3 region is CASSGQGQKGETQYF. The CDR3 DNA reads TGTGCCAGCAGCGGACAGGGGCAAAAGGGAGAGACCCAGTACTTC.

V gene TRBV5-1 combines with J gene TRBJ1-1, with TRBD1 matching 8 bases. Germline V lookup: CDR1 SGHRS, CDR2 YFSETQ. The CDR3 is 16 residues long. Trimming at V came to 0 bases and at J to 1 base, leaving 5 bases not matched to a gene. The DNA of the CDR3 is TGCGCCAGCAGCTTGGGGGGGACAGGCCAGAACACTGAAGCTTTCTTT. Its protein product is CASSLGGTGQNTEAFF.

The chain links TRBV29-1 to TRBJ1-2; 11 bases match TRBD1. The germline CDR1 and CDR2 sequences are SQVTM and ANQGSEA. The CDR3 covers 15 residues. V lost 6 bases and J lost 0; bases outside the gene matches: 6. The CDR3 sequence is CSVAGQGATNYGYTF. Written as DNA, the CDR3 is TGCAGCGTCGCCGGACAGGGGGCTACTAACTATGGCTACACCTTC. The whole variable domain, remainder taken from reference TRBV29-1 and TRBJ1-2, is SAVISQKPSRDICQRGTSLTIQCQVDSQVTMMFWYRQQPGQSLTLIATANQGSEATYESGFVIDKFPISRPNLTFSTLTVSNMSPEDSSIYLCSVAGQGATNYGYTFGSGTRLTVV.